This is a list of T cell receptor beta chains from one sample in a study of cytomegalovirus exposure and HLA in healthy donors. TCRdb's copy holds only in-frame clones and misses some; the assay was immunoSEQ multiplex PCR. Altogether around 100,000 clones are present, around 68% being singletons, with the ten largest covering about 4.2%. Material for sequencing was PBMCs. The receptors originated from a woman aged 40 to 49 in good health and CMV-seropositive. Each CDR3 is given with its conserved first and last residue. A D gene is named only where the DNA matches it firmly. Clone size is given for some rows only: seen once, a few or many times, or a class if the clone is expanded.

V: TRBV7-8; size: NA; D: TRBD1; length: 20; J: TRBJ2-7; CDR3: CASSSSGMGGQGDSSYEQYF; DNA: TGTGCCAGCAGCTCGAGCGGAATGGGGGGACAGGGGGATAGCTCCTACGAGCAGTACTTC
V: TRBV29-1; size: NA; D: NA; length: 15; J: TRBJ2-5; CDR3: CSVAPQTVVQETQYF; DNA: TGCAGCGTGGCTCCTCAGACAGTCGTACAAGAGACCCAGTACTTC
V: TRBV7-6; size: NA; D: NA; length: 15; J: TRBJ2-7; CDR3: CASSLGGLQSYEQYF; DNA: TGTGCCAGCAGCTTGGGGGGGCTCCAGTCCTACGAGCAGTACTTC
V: TRBV7-9; size: once; D: NA; length: 12; J: TRBJ2-7; CDR3: CASSLGNYRRDF; DNA: TGTGCCAGCAGCTTAGGGAATTACAGGAGAGACTTC
V: TRBV6-1; size: NA; D: NA; length: 15; J: TRBJ1-5; CDR3: CARGPHLDSNQPQHF; DNA: TGTGCCAGGGGCCCTCATTTAGATAGCAATCAGCCCCAGCATTTT
V: TRBV18; size: NA; D: NA; length: 13; J: TRBJ1-2; CDR3: CASSPPTGDGYTF; DNA: TGTGCCAGCTCACCCCCAACGGGTGATGGCTACACCTTC
V: TRBV9; size: NA; D: TRBD1; length: 16; J: TRBJ2-3; CDR3: CASSVGTGRGTDTQYF; DNA: TGTGCCAGCAGCGTGGGGACAGGGCGCGGCACAGATACGCAGTATTTT
V: TRBV5-1; size: NA; D: NA; length: 14; J: TRBJ2-3; CDR3: CASSWGQGTDTQYF; DNA: TGCGCCAGCAGCTGGGGCCAGGGTACGGATACGCAGTATTTT
V: TRBV12-5; size: NA; D: TRBD1; length: 15; J: TRBJ2-5; CDR3: CASGPTGMYQETQYF; DNA: TGTGCTAGTGGACCGACAGGGATGTACCAAGAGACCCAGTACTTC
V: TRBV12-5; size: NA; D: NA; length: 14; J: TRBJ1-2; CDR3: CASGLDRGNYGYTF; DNA: TGTGCTAGTGGTTTGGATCGGGGTAACTATGGCTACACCTTC
V: TRBV2; size: NA; D: NA; length: 14; J: TRBJ2-1; CDR3: CASSGSHSYNEQFF; DNA: TGTGCCAGCAGTGGGAGTCACTCCTACAATGAGCAGTTCTTC
V: TRBV30; size: NA; D: NA; length: 11; J: TRBJ1-1; CDR3: CAWTGYTEAFF; DNA: TGTGCCTGGACAGGGTACACTGAAGCTTTCTTT
V: TRBV4-2; size: few; D: NA; length: 16; J: TRBJ1-2; CDR3: CASSQDWRDPVYGYTF; DNA: TGTGCCAGCAGCCAAGATTGGCGGGATCCAGTCTATGGCTACACCTTC
V: TRBV4-3; size: NA; D: NA; length: 16; J: TRBJ1-2; CDR3: CASSQAMRGGGRGYTF; DNA: TGCGCCAGCAGCCAAGCTATGAGGGGCGGGGGGCGAGGCTACACCTTC
V: TRBV7-2; size: NA; D: TRBD1; length: 12; J: TRBJ1-1; CDR3: CASSYRGIEAFF; DNA: TGTGCCAGCAGCTACAGGGGGATTGAAGCTTTCTTT